This entry features one T cell receptor (beta chain) sequence. In the original workflow: For nucleated cells, counts were estimated from reference gene primer amplification. Only in-frame clones appear in the TCRdb table, and some are missing; sequencing was by immunoSEQ multiplex PCR. V and J calls and clone size follow that table, whereas D and trimming were derived from the DNA. The sample lists roughly 230,000 clones, about nine tenths seen once, with about 1.8% in the top ten. With 6 bases removed from V and 3 bases from J, the gap between germline ends came to 12 bases. CDR1 SGHTA and CDR2 FQGNSA come from the germline V gene. The CDR3 length is 14 residues. This specimen comes from a study of blood T cell repertoires in COVID-19. Study overall: Sample material is recorded as cDNA or gDNA derived from T cells, B-cell-depleted T cells, or PBMCs.

This rearrangement joins TRBV7-2 to TRBJ2-1; no firm D call. Material for sequencing was peripheral blood. This receptor was identified in a man between 65 and 85 years old with acute or convalescent COVID-19. The CDR3 loop is CASRLNILYNEQFF. The CDR3 nucleotides are TGTGCCAGCAGACTAAACATCCTCTACAATGAGCAGTTCTTC. The full variable domain, with the rest looked up from reference TRBV7-2 and TRBJ2-1, is GAGVSQSPSNKVTEKGKDVELRCDPISGHTALYWYRQSLGQGLEFLIYFQGNSAPDKSGLPSDRFSAERTGGSVSTLTIQRTQQEDSAVYLCASRLNILYNEQFFGPGTRLTVL.